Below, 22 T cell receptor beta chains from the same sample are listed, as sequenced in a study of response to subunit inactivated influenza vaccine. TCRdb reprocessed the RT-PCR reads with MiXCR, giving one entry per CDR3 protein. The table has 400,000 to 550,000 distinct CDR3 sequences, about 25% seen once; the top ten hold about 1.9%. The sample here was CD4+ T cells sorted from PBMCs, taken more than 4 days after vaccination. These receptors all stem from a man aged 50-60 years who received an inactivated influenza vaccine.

CDR3 DNA sequence: TGTGCCAGCAGCTTAGCGCTAAATCCAGGATACAATGAGCAGTTCTTC. Its translation: CASSLALNPGYNEQFF. V usage is TRBV11-1 and J usage is TRBJ2-1, with no clear D. This CDR3 contains 16 residues. CDR1 and CDR2 from the germline V gene are SGHAT and FQDESV (reference sequence). V lost 0 bases and J lost 4, with 13 bases in between.

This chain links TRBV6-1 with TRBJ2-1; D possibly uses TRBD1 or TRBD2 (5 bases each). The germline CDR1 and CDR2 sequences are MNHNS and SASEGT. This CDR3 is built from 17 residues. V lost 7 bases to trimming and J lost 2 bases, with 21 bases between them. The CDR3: CASTRWARDGAYNEQFF. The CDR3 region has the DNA TGTGCCAGCACCAGATGGGCCCGGGACGGAGCCTACAATGAGCAGTTCTTC.

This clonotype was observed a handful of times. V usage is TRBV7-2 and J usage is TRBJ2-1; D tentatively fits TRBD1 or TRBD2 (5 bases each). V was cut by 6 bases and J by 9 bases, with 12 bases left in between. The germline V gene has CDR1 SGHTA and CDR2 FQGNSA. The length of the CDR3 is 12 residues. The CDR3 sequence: CASSQPGPEQFF. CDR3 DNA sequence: TGTGCCAGCAGTCAACCGGGACCTGAGCAGTTCTTC.

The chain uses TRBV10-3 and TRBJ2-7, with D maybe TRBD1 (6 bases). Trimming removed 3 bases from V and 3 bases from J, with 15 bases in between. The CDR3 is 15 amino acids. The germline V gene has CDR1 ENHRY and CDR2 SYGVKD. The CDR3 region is CAISDQSRGIYEQYF. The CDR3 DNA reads TGTGCCATCAGTGACCAATCCAGGGGAATCTACGAGCAGTACTTC.

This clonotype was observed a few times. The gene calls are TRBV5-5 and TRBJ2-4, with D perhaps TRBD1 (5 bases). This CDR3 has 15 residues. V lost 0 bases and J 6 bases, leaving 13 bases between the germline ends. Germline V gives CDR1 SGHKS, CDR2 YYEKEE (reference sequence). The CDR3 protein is CASSLGQPPLNIQYF. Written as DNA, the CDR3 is TGTGCCAGCAGCTTGGGACAGCCACCCTTAAACATTCAGTACTTC.

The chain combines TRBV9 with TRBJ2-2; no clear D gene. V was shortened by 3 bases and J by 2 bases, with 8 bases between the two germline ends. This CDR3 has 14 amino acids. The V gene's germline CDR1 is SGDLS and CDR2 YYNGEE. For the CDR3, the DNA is TGTGCCAGCAGCGCTATAACTAACACCGGGGAGCTGTTTTTT. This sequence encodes CASSAITNTGELFF.

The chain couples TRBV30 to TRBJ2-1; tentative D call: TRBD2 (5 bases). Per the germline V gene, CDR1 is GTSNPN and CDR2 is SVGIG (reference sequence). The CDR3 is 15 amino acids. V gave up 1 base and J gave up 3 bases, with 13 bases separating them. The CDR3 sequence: CAWSEGAHRYNEQFF. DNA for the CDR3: TGTGCCTGGAGTGAGGGAGCCCACCGCTACAATGAGCAGTTCTTC.

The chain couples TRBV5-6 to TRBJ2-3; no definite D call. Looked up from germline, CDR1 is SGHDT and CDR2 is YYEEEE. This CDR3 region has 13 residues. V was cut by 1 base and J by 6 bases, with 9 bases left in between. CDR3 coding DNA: TGTGCCAGCAGCTTGTTCAACCAGGATACGCAGTATTTT. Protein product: CASSLFNQDTQYF.

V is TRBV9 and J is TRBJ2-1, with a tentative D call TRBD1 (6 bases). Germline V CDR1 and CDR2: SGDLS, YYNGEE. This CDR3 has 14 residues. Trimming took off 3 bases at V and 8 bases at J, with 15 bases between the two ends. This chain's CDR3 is CASSGPGQRDEQFF. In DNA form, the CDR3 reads TGTGCCAGCAGCGGACCCGGACAGCGCGATGAGCAGTTCTTC.

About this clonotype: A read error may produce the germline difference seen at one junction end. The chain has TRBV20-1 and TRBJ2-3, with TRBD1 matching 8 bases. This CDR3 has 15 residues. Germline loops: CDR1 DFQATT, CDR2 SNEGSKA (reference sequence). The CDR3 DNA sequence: TGCTGTGCTAGGGACGGACAGGGAGGCCCAGATACGCAGTATTTT. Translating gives CCARDGQGGPDTQYF.

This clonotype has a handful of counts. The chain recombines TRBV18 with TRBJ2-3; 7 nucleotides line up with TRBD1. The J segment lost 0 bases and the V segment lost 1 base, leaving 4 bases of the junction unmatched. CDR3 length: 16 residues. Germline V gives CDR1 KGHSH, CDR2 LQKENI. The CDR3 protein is CASSPRDRVSTDTQYF. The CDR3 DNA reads TGTGCCAGCTCACCACGAGACAGGGTTAGCACAGATACGCAGTATTTT.

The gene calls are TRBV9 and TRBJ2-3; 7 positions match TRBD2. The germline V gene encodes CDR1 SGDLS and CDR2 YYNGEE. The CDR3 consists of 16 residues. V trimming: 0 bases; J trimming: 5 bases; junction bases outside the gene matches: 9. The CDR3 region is CASSVAPAGELDTQYF. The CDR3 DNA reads TGTGCCAGCAGCGTAGCTCCGGCGGGAGAGTTAGATACGCAGTATTTT.

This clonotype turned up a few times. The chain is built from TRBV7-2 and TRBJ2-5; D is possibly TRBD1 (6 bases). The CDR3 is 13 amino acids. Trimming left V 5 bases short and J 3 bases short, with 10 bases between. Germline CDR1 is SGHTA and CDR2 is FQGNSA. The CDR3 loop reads CASSKQGKETQYF. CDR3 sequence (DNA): TGTGCCAGCAGCAAACAGGGAAAAGAGACCCAGTACTTC.

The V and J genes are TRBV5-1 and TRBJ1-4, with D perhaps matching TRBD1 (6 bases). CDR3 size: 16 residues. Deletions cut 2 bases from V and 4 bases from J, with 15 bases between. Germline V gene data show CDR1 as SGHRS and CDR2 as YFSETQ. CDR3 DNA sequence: TGCGCCAGCAGCTTTTCCGGGGGCACCCTTAATGAAAAACTGTTTTTT. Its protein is CASSFSGGTLNEKLFF.

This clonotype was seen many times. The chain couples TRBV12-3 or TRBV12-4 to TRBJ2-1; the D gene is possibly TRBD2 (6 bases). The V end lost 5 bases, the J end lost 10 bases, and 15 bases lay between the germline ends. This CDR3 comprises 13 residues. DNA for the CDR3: TGTGCCAGCAGTAACGACGTTGGGGGGGAGCAGTTCTTC. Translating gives CASSNDVGGEQFF.

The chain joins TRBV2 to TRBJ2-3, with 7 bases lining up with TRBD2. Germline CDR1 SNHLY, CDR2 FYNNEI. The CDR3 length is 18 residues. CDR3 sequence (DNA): TGTACCTTCAGTTTAGGGCGGGGTCGCGGGAGTTTGGCAGATACGCAGTATTTT. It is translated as CTFSLGRGRGSLADTQYF.

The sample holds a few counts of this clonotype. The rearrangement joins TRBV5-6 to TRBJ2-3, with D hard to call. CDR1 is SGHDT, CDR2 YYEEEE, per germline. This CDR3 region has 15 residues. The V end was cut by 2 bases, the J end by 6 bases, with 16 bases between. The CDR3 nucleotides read TGTGCCAGCAGCTTTTGGTGGCCGACGACGGATACGCAGTATTTT. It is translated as CASSFWWPTTDTQYF.

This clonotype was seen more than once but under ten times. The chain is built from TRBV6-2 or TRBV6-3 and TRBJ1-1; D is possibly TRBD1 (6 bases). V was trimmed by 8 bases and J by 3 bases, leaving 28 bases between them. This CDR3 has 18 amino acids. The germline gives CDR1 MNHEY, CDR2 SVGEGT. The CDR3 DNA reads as TGTGCCAGCCTGCTCTCCGGACAGTTAGGGGGAGATGACACTGAAGCTTTCTTT. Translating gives CASLLSGQLGGDDTEAFF.

This chain's CDR3 is CAISVGGQGAIHEQYF. The CDR3 DNA is TGTGCCATCAGTGTCGGGGGACAGGGGGCGATCCACGAGCAGTACTTC. V and J are TRBV10-3 and TRBJ2-7; the match to TRBD1 covers 12 bases. V shed 4 bases and J 5 bases; nucleotides not matched to a gene: 9. The CDR3 contains 16 residues. Germline CDR1 ENHRY, CDR2 SYGVKD.

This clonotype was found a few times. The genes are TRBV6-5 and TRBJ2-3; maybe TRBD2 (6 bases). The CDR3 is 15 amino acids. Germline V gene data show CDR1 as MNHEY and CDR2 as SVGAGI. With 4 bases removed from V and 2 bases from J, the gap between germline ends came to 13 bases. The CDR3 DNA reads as TGTGCCAGCAGTTTGGGACTTACAATCACAGATACGCAGTATTTT. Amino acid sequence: CASSLGLTITDTQYF.

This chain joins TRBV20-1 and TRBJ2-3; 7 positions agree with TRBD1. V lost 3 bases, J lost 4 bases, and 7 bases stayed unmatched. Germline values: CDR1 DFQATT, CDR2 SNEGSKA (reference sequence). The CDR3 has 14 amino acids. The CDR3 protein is CSARGRGISDTQYF. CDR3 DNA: TGCAGTGCTAGGGGCAGGGGGATTTCAGATACGCAGTATTTT.

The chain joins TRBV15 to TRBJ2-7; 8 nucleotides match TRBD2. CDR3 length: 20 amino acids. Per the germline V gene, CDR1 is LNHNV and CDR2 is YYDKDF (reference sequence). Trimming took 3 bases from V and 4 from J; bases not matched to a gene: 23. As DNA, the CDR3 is TGTGCCACCAGCAGCCCACCGCCGGAACAAATAGCGGGGTTAGATTACGAGCAGTACTTC. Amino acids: CATSSPPPEQIAGLDYEQYF.